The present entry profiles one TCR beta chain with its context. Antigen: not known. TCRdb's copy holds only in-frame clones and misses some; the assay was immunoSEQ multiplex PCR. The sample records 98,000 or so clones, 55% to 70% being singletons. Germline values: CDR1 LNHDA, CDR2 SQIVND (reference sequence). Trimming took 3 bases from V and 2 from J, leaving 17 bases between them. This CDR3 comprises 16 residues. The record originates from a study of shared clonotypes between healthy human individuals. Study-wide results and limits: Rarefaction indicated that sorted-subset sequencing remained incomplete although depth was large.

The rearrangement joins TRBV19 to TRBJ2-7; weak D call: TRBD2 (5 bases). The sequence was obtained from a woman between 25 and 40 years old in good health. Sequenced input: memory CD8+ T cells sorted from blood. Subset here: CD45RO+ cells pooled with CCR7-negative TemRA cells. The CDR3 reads CASSILGGLNPYEQYF. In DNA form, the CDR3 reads TGTGCCAGTAGTATTTTGGGCGGGTTGAATCCCTACGAGCAGTACTTC.